This T cell receptor beta chain is from a study of CD4+ T cells in melanoma. Points from the study as a whole: Reportedly, melanoma neoantigen-specific CD4+ T cells showed varied differentiation states. A reported correlation linked neoantigen-specific CD4+ T cells to CD8+, macrophage and B cell function.

Details on this clone: Its antigen is unidentified.

V lost 0 bases and J lost 7, with 12 bases in between. This CDR3 contains 14 residues. The V gene's germline CDR1 is MNHNS and CDR2 SASEGT. Profiling relied on immunoSEQ multiplex PCR, and the TCRdb table lists in-frame clones only, not all of them. The sample records roughly 60,000 clones, more than 60% being singletons. This clonotype was obtained from a human donor with melanoma. This chain joins TRBV6-1 and TRBJ1-2; a possible D gene is TRBD1 (5 bases). Sequenced: tumor tissue. The CDR3 region is CASSEASGGGGYTF. DNA of the CDR3: TGTGCCAGCAGTGAAGCAAGCGGGGGGGGTGGCTACACCTTC.